The clone carrying this T cell receptor beta chain was seen only once. The entry originates in a study of blood T cells in healthy people across ages. This CDR3 has 10 residues. Germline CDR1 is DFQATT and CDR2 is SNEGSKA (reference sequence). V lost 3 bases and J 8 bases, leaving 4 bases between the germline ends. Next came a second PCR, run for roughly 6 to 11 cycles, which used a sample-barcoded 5' primer along with a J-beta primer mix. Each cDNA molecule received a tag from a template-switch adaptor that had 12 random nucleotides. TCRdb fed the 5' RACE reads into MiXCR, producing one record per CDR3 protein. The sample contains around 800,000 distinct CDR3 sequences, roughly 25% of which appear only once. A further study also used this sample, focusing on T cells of mothers and their children.

The chain joins TRBV20-1 to TRBJ1-4; D uncertain. This TCR was sampled from a boy younger than 18 in good health. Sequencing was done on a sample of blood. CDR3 coding DNA: TGCAGTGCTAGCGGAGAAAAACTGTTTTTT. This gives the protein CSASGEKLFF.